The source of this T cell receptor (beta chain) is a study of blood T cells in healthy people across ages. Study conclusions and caveats: Roughly linear declines in TCR beta diversity per million T cells occurred with age. Among long-lived donors, naive CD4+ cells were more numerous and diversity higher than in aged donors. The study found TCR beta diversity correlated strongly with naive T cell percentage.

Using a J-beta primer mix together with a sample-barcoded 5' primer, a second PCR was run for about 7 to 12 cycles. Via MiXCR, TCRdb re-called the 5' RACE reads, giving one row per CDR3 protein. The sample shows around 650,000 distinct CDR3 sequences, approximately 31% of them seen only once. V gave up 2 bases and J gave up 7 bases, with 9 bases separating them. This CDR3 contains 13 residues. Germline V lookup: CDR1 SNHLY, CDR2 FYNNEI. This clonotype came up a few times. The antigen is unknown. The sequence was obtained from a woman older than 75 in good health. What was sequenced was blood. The chain recombines TRBV2 with TRBJ2-1, with D possibly matching TRBD2 (6 bases). CDR3 in amino acids: CASSERRGNEQFF. CDR3 DNA: TGTGCCAGCAGTGAAAGGAGGGGTAATGAGCAGTTCTTC.